The clone carrying this T cell receptor (beta chain) was seen ten or more times. CDR3 regions of TCR beta were amplified from RNA transcripts. HTBI primers served in a first-round RT-PCR, which a second-round multiplex PCR followed. TCRdb re-called the multiplex PCR reads with MiXCR, one entry per CDR3 protein. Of hundreds of thousands of distinct CDR3 sequences in the sample, 21% were seen once. Researchers classed hyperthyroidism as stable given no ophthalmopathy within 18 months of follow-up. Only newly diagnosed hyperthyroidism patients aged 18 to 65, with under 2 months' duration, were enrolled. Diagnosis used clinical symptoms, serum thyroxine, TRAb, thyroid ultrasound and orbital computed tomography. This CDR3 spans 14 amino acids. V lost 4 bases and J lost 7; bases outside the gene matches: 8. Germline loops: CDR1 DFQATT, CDR2 SNEGSKA (reference sequence). This specimen comes from a study of Graves' ophthalmopathy and Graves' hyperthyroidism.

This TCR came from a woman younger than 35 with stable Graves' hyperthyroidism. Material for sequencing was peripheral blood. The gene calls are TRBV20-1 and TRBJ2-2, with 8 bases fitting TRBD1. For the CDR3, the DNA is TGCAGTGCTAAGGACAGGGAGTGGGGCGGGGAGCTGTTTTTT. This sequence encodes CSAKDREWGGELFF.